The 28 T cell receptor beta chains below were found in one sample sequenced in a study of human T cells and chemical hapten exposure. TCRdb fed the RACE reads into MiXCR, producing one record per CDR3 protein. The sample yields roughly 84,000 distinct CDR3 sequences, under 14% seen once. Described time point: patch test 3, about 24 weeks after DPC sensitization. Indicated treatment: therapeutic diphenylcyclopropenone sensitization with weekly scalp DPC. The source was whole blood, collected in connection with sensitization to the hapten diphenylcyclopropenone (DPC). These receptors were collected from a woman in her 50s with alopecia areata. Some clones in this sample may be carry-over from other donors' samples.

V is TRBV7-9 and J is TRBJ1-1, with unresolved D. V lost 5 bases to trimming and J lost 5 bases, with 12 bases between them. Looked up from germline, CDR1 is SEHNR and CDR2 is FQNEAQ (reference sequence). The CDR3 has 13 residues. As DNA, the CDR3 is TGTGCCAGCAGCCAGCAGGCCGTTACTGAAGCTTTCTTT. This translates into CASSQQAVTEAFF. The full variable domain, in which reference TRBV7-9 and TRBJ1-1 provide the parts outside the CDR3, is DTGVSQNPRHKITKRGQNVTFRCDPISEHNRLYWYRQTLGQGPEFLTYFQNEAQLEKSRLLSDRFSAERPKGSFSTLEIQRTEQGDSAMYLCASSQQAVTEAFFGQGTRLTVV.

This chain uses TRBV27 with TRBJ2-1; a weak D match, TRBD2 (6 bases). CDR3 length: 16 amino acids. CDR1 and CDR2 (germline): MNHEY, SMNVEV (reference sequence). V was cut by 5 bases and J by 12 bases, with 26 bases left in between. In nucleotides, the CDR3 is TGTGCCAGCAGTCCCACCTTGGGGGAGGCACTGTTTGGGCAGTTCTTC. Residues: CASSPTLGEALFGQFF.

This clonotype was seen many times. The gene calls are TRBV30 and TRBJ1-2, with D tentatively TRBD1 (5 bases). This CDR3 has 12 amino acids. With 1 base removed from V and 3 bases from J, the gap between germline ends came to 6 bases. CDR1 and CDR2 (germline): GTSNPN, SVGIG (reference sequence). CDR3 DNA sequence: TGTGCCTGGAGTGAGGGGCACTATGGCTACACCTTC. As protein: CAWSEGHYGYTF.

This clonotype was recorded many times. The CDR3 region has the DNA TGCAGCGTTGAGGGGCAGGGGGCCCACAATGAGCAGTTCTTC. It is translated as CSVEGQGAHNEQFF. The rearrangement links TRBV29-1 to TRBJ2-1; TRBD1 matches at 8 bases. Trimming at V came to 3 bases and at J to 5 bases, leaving 6 bases not matched to a gene. The CDR3 totals 14 residues. The germline CDR1 and CDR2 sequences are SQVTM and ANQGSEA.

This clonotype has a count of ten or more. This chain joins TRBV5-1 and TRBJ2-1; TRBD2 aligns across 16 bases. The CDR3 has 18 residues. V trimming: 0 bases; J trimming: 8 bases; junction bases outside the gene matches: 8. From germline, CDR1 is SGHRS and CDR2 YFSETQ. This chain's CDR3 is CASSLEGTSGRAWDEQFF. The CDR3 DNA reads as TGCGCCAGCAGCTTGGAGGGGACTAGCGGGAGGGCCTGGGATGAGCAGTTCTTC.

The rearrangement uses TRBV5-1 and TRBJ2-7, with D maybe TRBD2 (6 bases). CDR1 and CDR2 (germline): SGHRS, YFSETQ. This CDR3 is built from 14 residues. The ends were cut back, 3 bases at V and 5 bases at J, with 15 bases in the middle. DNA for the CDR3: TGCGCCAGCAGCTCTCCCGGAGGGGCCAACGAGCAGTACTTC. Translating gives CASSSPGGANEQYF.

This clonotype was seen more than once but under ten times. The rearrangement links TRBV14 to TRBJ1-4, with 7 nucleotides matching TRBD1. Trimming cost V 4 bases and J 8 bases; bases outside gene matches: 7. CDR1 SGHDN and CDR2 FVKESK come from the germline V gene. The CDR3 has 14 amino acids. This CDR3 reads CASSRWQGVEKLFF. CDR3 coding DNA: TGTGCCAGCAGCCGTTGGCAGGGGGTCGAAAAACTGTTTTTT.

The rearrangement links TRBV6-5 to TRBJ2-4; tentative D call: TRBD1 (6 bases). The germline V gene encodes CDR1 MNHEY and CDR2 SVGAGI. Trimming shortened V by 8 bases and J by 2 bases, and 16 bases separated the two germline ends. The CDR3 totals 15 residues. CDR3 loop: CASSRGHRSKNIQYF. The CDR3 nucleotides are TGTGCCAGCTCAAGGGGACACCGCTCCAAAAACATTCAGTACTTC.

The chain recombines TRBV20-1 with TRBJ2-7; 8 bases map to TRBD1. The germline V gene has CDR1 DFQATT and CDR2 SNEGSKA (reference sequence). The trim removed 6 bases at V and 5 bases at J, leaving 3 bases unmatched. The CDR3 spans 11 residues. The CDR3 region has the DNA TGCAGTGCCGACAGGGGCCACGAGCAGTACTTC. Its protein product is CSADRGHEQYF.

This clonotype has ten or more counts. The rearrangement links TRBV2 to TRBJ2-7; TRBD2 agrees at 10 bases. The CDR3 totals 17 residues. The V and J ends lost 8 bases and 0 bases, in that order; junction bases with no gene match: 13. Germline CDR1 reads SNHLY; CDR2 reads FYNNEI. The CDR3 protein is CASASGVSSGSSYEQYF. CDR3 coding DNA: TGTGCCAGCGCCTCCGGGGTATCTAGCGGGAGCTCCTACGAGCAGTACTTC.

This clonotype was recorded many times. The chain employs TRBV5-8 and TRBJ2-3; TRBD1 matches 8 bases. Germline V lookup: CDR1 SGHTS, CDR2 YDEGEE. Trimming removed 3 bases from V and 0 bases from J; junction bases left unmatched: 3. The CDR3 sequence is 15 residues long. The CDR3 DNA is TGTGCCAGCAGCTCCAGACAGGGGAGCACAGATACGCAGTATTTT. Amino acid sequence: CASSSRQGSTDTQYF. Variable domain in full (rest from reference TRBV5-8 and TRBJ2-3): EAGVTQSPTHLIKTRGQQATLRCSPISGHTSVYWYQQALGLGLQFLLWYDEGEERNRGNFPPRFSGRQFPNYSSELNVNALELEDSALYLCASSSRQGSTDTQYFGPGTRLTVL.

This clonotype showed up many times. The chain recombines TRBV7-9 with TRBJ2-1; D might be TRBD2 (6 bases). Germline lookup yields CDR1 SEHNR and CDR2 FQNEAQ (reference sequence). The V and J ends lost 1 base and 7 bases respectively, with 14 bases between them. The CDR3 has 15 residues. CDR3: CASSLVGGMFNEQFF. For the CDR3, the DNA is TGTGCCAGCAGCTTAGTCGGAGGGATGTTTAATGAGCAGTTCTTC.

This chain links TRBV7-2 with TRBJ2-7; no definite D call. This CDR3 is 11 amino acids long. Germline loops: CDR1 SGHTA, CDR2 FQGNSA. V was trimmed by 5 bases and J by 7 bases, leaving 9 bases between them. CDR3 coding DNA: TGTGCCAGCAGCCAAGTGAAAGAGCAGTACTTC. Translating it yields CASSQVKEQYF.

This clonotype has just a few counts. The chain links TRBV5-1 to TRBJ1-2, with D perhaps TRBD1 (6 bases). Germline-derived CDR1 and CDR2 are SGHRS and YFSETQ. The length of the CDR3 is 13 residues. V was clipped by 4 bases and J by 6 bases, with 13 bases between them. CDR3 in amino acids: CASSPGQGDGYTF. CDR3 DNA: TGCGCCAGCAGCCCGGGACAAGGGGATGGCTACACCTTC.

This clonotype has ten or more counts. This chain uses TRBV6-2 or TRBV6-3 with TRBJ2-3, with a weak D call TRBD2 (6 bases). This CDR3 has 16 residues. Germline lookup yields CDR1 MNHEY and CDR2 SVGEGT. Between the trimmed V and J ends, which lost 2 bases and 2 bases, there was a span of 14 bases. CDR3 nucleotides: TGTGCCAGCAGTTACGTCGGGACTCTTGTCACAGATACGCAGTATTTT. Encoded protein: CASSYVGTLVTDTQYF.

This chain uses TRBV11-2 with TRBJ1-1, with TRBD1 as a possible D gene (6 bases). The CDR3 covers 14 residues. Trimming stripped 1 base from V and 4 bases from J, with 10 bases between. CDR1 and CDR2 from the germline V gene are SGHAT and FQNNGV. The CDR3 DNA reads as TGTGCCAGCAGCTTAGCCTGGGGGGCCACTGAAGCTTTCTTT. As protein: CASSLAWGATEAFF. The full variable domain, with the rest looked up from reference TRBV11-2 and TRBJ1-1, is EAGVAQSPRYKIIEKRQSVAFWCNPISGHATLYWYQQILGQGPKLLIQFQNNGVVDDSQLPKDRFSAERLKGVDSTLKIQPAKLEDSAVYLCASSLAWGATEAFFGQGTRLTVV.

This clonotype was seen repeatedly, ten times or more. The V and J genes are TRBV3-1 and TRBJ2-1; 7 bases are a match to TRBD2. Germline V gene data show CDR1 as LGHDT and CDR2 as YNNKEL (reference sequence). The CDR3 is made up of 12 amino acids. Trimming removed 4 bases from V and 10 bases from J; junction bases left unmatched: 4. In DNA, the CDR3 is TGTGCCAGCAGCCTTAAGCGGGGAGAGCAGTTCTTC. It specifies CASSLKRGEQFF.

This clonotype was counted at least ten times. V and J are TRBV11-3 and TRBJ2-5, with TRBD2 as a possible D gene (5 bases). V shed 5 bases and J shed 1 base, with 20 bases lying between them. CDR1 and CDR2 (germline): SGHNT, YENEEA. This CDR3 has 17 amino acids. CDR3 bases: TGTGCCAGCAGCCCCCGGCGGCTGGGCGGGCGCCAAGAGACCCAGTACTTC. Translating it yields CASSPRRLGGRQETQYF.

This clonotype occurred many times. The gene calls are TRBV29-1 and TRBJ2-5; maybe TRBD2 (7 bases). The CDR3 covers 15 residues. Deletions cut 3 bases from V and 6 bases from J, with 20 bases between. Looked up from germline, CDR1 is SQVTM and CDR2 is ANQGSEA. DNA of the CDR3: TGCAGCGTTGATGATTTACCGGGGGGCTCGAAGACCCAGTACTTC. Translated, it gives CSVDDLPGGSKTQYF.

Details on this clonotype: Since a much larger clone is just one base distant, this may be a read error. The rearrangement joins TRBV5-1 to TRBJ2-7, with D hard to call. The germline V gene has CDR1 SGHRS and CDR2 YFSETQ. V lost 0 bases, J lost 2 bases, and 6 bases lay in between. The CDR3 sequence is 13 residues long. The CDR3 DNA sequence: TGCGCCAGCAGCTTGGTCATAACCTACGAGCAGTACTTC. Translation: CASSLVITYEQYF.

The V gene is TRBV6-5, the J gene TRBJ2-1, with TRBD1 identical over 9 bases. CDR1 and CDR2 (germline): MNHEY, SVGAGI. Unmatched junction bases numbered 5, after V lost 5 bases and J lost 0 bases. CDR3 length: 16 residues. The CDR3 loop reads CASSRDRVNSYNEQFF. The CDR3 DNA reads as TGTGCCAGCAGTCGGGACAGGGTCAACTCCTACAATGAGCAGTTCTTC.

V and J are TRBV2 and TRBJ1-5; D not resolved. The ends were cut back, 5 bases at V and 4 bases at J, with 12 bases in the middle. CDR1 SNHLY and CDR2 FYNNEI come from the germline V gene. The length of the CDR3 is 14 residues. The CDR3: CASSNGRDNQPQHF. CDR3 nucleotides: TGTGCCAGCAGTAATGGAAGAGATAATCAGCCCCAGCATTTT.

In its sample, this clonotype was seen a few times. J is TRBJ1-5 and V is TRBV28; D is unclear. V was cut by 5 bases and J by 9 bases, with 11 bases left in between. CDR3 size: 12 residues. In germline, CDR1 is MDHEN, CDR2 SYDVKM. CDR3 protein: CASSGSWRPQHF. CDR3 DNA sequence: TGTGCCAGCAGTGGATCTTGGAGGCCCCAGCATTTT.

This clonotype was counted ten times or more. This sequence joins TRBV28 and TRBJ1-1; no clear D. V was clipped by 6 bases and J by 7 bases, with 12 bases between them. Germline V CDR1 and CDR2: MDHEN, SYDVKM. The CDR3 spans 12 residues. The CDR3 reads CASRPGRNEAFF. The CDR3 DNA sequence: TGTGCCAGCAGACCCGGGAGAAATGAAGCTTTCTTT.

J is TRBJ1-5 and V is TRBV3-1, with D perhaps matching TRBD1 (6 bases). Trimming pared 4 bases from V and 9 bases from J, leaving 16 bases between. The CDR3 is 14 residues long. Germline assignment: CDR1 LGHDT and CDR2 YNNKEL (reference sequence). The CDR3 here is CASSPSQGPGPQHF. Written as DNA, the CDR3 is TGTGCCAGCAGCCCTTCACAGGGCCCGGGGCCCCAGCATTTT.

This clonotype showed up just a few times. The chain combines TRBV4-3 with TRBJ2-1; no firm D call. V was trimmed by 2 bases and J by 0 bases, leaving 2 bases between them. This CDR3 region has 13 residues. Germline loops: CDR1 LGHNA, CDR2 YSLEER. The CDR3 loop reads CASSQYSYNEQFF. The CDR3 bases are TGCGCCAGCAGCCAATACTCCTACAATGAGCAGTTCTTC.

The V and J genes are TRBV6-5 and TRBJ1-2, with 10 nucleotides matching TRBD1. The trim removed 4 bases at V and 3 bases at J, leaving 8 bases unmatched. This CDR3 region has 16 residues. Germline V gives CDR1 MNHEY, CDR2 SVGAGI. The CDR3, as DNA: TGTGCCAGCAGTTCTGGGACAGGGGTGTTGGACTATGGCTACACCTTC. It translates to CASSSGTGVLDYGYTF.

This clonotype occurred many times. The gene calls are TRBV12-3 or TRBV12-4 and TRBJ2-1; the D gene could be TRBD1 or TRBD2 (6 bases each). V lost 0 bases and J lost 8, with 14 bases in between. CDR3 size: 15 residues. The CDR3 sequence: CASSLAQVGGDEQFF. The CDR3 nucleotides are TGTGCCAGCAGTTTAGCGCAGGTGGGGGGCGATGAGCAGTTCTTC.